This TCR beta chain was captured by sequencing in a study of T-cell reconstitution after alpha-beta-depleted transplantation in children. As regards this clonotype: Its antigen is undetermined.

Study-wide results and limits: Day-60 TCRbeta diversity that was high in some patients was derived from surviving recipient T cells and thymic progenitors. By one year post-transplant, T-cell counts and diversity largely arose from T cells that were newly produced. Approximately two months post-transplant, alpha-beta T cells reportedly originated from several hundred expanded graft clones.

Trimming took 3 bases from V and 7 from J, leaving 15 bases between them. The CDR3 has 14 residues. The TCRbeta library was prepared with unique molecular identifiers. TCRdb called the PCR reads again in MiXCR, with one record for every CDR3 protein. Of a few hundred thousand distinct CDR3 sequences in the sample, roughly 13% were seen once. The chain has TRBV12-3 or TRBV12-4 and TRBJ1-2; D gene ambiguous. The sequence came from a male patient younger than 18 who had a stem cell transplant for acute myeloid leukemia, so the T cells may come from the graft donor. The sample was PBMCs, mostly from graft donor cells, taken 360 days after TCRalphabeta/CD19-depleted stem cell transplant. CDR3: CASSFGVREFGYTF. Written as DNA, the CDR3 is TGTGCCAGCAGTTTTGGGGTGAGGGAGTTTGGCTACACCTTC.